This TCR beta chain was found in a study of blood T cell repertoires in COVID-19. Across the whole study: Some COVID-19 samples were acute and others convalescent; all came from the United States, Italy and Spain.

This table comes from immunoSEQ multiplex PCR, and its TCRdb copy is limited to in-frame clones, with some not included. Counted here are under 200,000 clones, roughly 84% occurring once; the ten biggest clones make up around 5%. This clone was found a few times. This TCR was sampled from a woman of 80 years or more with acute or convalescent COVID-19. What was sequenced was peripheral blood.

CDR3 DNA sequence: TGTGCCAGCAGCTTCTCCGGGACTAGCGGCTCCTACGAGCAGTACTTC. It encodes CASSFSGTSGSYEQYF. The chain has TRBV7-2 and TRBJ2-7; 11 nucleotides match TRBD2. CDR1 is SGHTA and CDR2 is FQGNSA in the germline V gene. Trimming at V came to 3 bases and at J to 0 bases, leaving 4 bases not matched to a gene. The CDR3 runs 16 residues. Supplemented by reference TRBV7-2 and TRBJ2-7, the full variable domain reads GAGVSQSPSNKVTEKGKDVELRCDPISGHTALYWYRQSLGQGLEFLIYFQGNSAPDKSGLPSDRFSAERTGGSVSTLTIQRTQQEDSAVYLCASSFSGTSGSYEQYFGPGTRLTVT.